This entry is about one TCR beta chain. Other DNA sequences in this specimen translate into the identical CDR3. This CDR3 spans 14 amino acids. The germline V and J ends were trimmed by 3 bases and 4 bases, with 8 bases remaining between them. Germline CDR1 and CDR2: KGHDR and SFDVKD. This record comes from a study of blood T cell repertoires in COVID-19. Overall study context: COVID-19 samples collected from the United States, Italy and Spain covered acute and convalescent phases. Sample material is recorded as cDNA or gDNA derived from T cells, B-cell-depleted T cells, or PBMCs.

Authors' methods: Amplification with reference gene primers provided the estimates of nucleated cell counts. Here immunoSEQ multiplex PCR was the method, and the copy in TCRdb shows in-frame clones only, minus some. V and J calls plus clone size are reproduced from that table; the DNA served to infer D and trimming. This table holds about 69,000 clones, roughly three quarters found once. This TCR derives from a human donor in a cohort sampled during active COVID-19. The chain uses TRBV24-1 and TRBJ2-2; tentatively, D is TRBD2 (5 bases). Sequencing input: peripheral blood. The CDR3 loop reads CATSDGGLTGELFF. DNA of the CDR3: TGTGCCACCAGTGATGGAGGACTCACCGGGGAGCTGTTTTTT.